What follows are 20 T cell receptor beta chains derived from one specimen sequenced in a study of PD-1 blockade in classical Hodgkin lymphoma. Relapse after autologous stem cell transplantation occurred in every patient, and brentuximab vedotin exposure varied. The assay was immunoSEQ multiplex PCR, and TCRdb's table has in-frame clones only and misses some. In the table there are fewer than 90,000 clones, about nine tenths of which are singletons. The source was peripheral blood mononuclear cells (PBMCs), collected at baseline. These TCRs come from a human donor with classical Hodgkin lymphoma.

CDR3 residues: CASRDDRGSNYGYTF. The CDR3 DNA reads as TGTGCCAGCAGAGACGACAGGGGGTCTAACTATGGCTACACCTTC. The gene calls are TRBV6-5 and TRBJ1-2; the match to TRBD1 covers 9 bases. CDR1 is MNHEY, CDR2 SVGAGI, per germline. The CDR3 sequence is 15 residues long. The trim removed 6 bases at V and 0 bases at J, leaving 5 bases unmatched.

The rearrangement uses TRBV6-6 and TRBJ2-3; D is unresolved. The V gene lost 6 bases and the J gene lost 4 bases, with 14 bases spanning the gap. The length of the CDR3 is 14 residues. The germline gives CDR1 MNHNY, CDR2 SVGAGI (reference sequence). CDR3: CASRMGFPPDTQYF. CDR3 nucleotide sequence: TGTGCCAGCAGAATGGGGTTCCCCCCAGATACGCAGTATTTT.

V is TRBV10-3 and J is TRBJ2-3; 10 bases map to TRBD2. CDR3 size: 15 residues. The J segment lost 0 bases and the V segment lost 6 bases, leaving 3 bases of the junction unmatched. Germline V gives CDR1 ENHRY, CDR2 SYGVKD. The CDR3 DNA follows: TGTGCCATCAGCACGACTAGCGGGAGCACAGATACGCAGTATTTT. It is translated as CAISTTSGSTDTQYF.

The V gene is TRBV28, the J gene TRBJ2-7; D not certain. Looked up from germline, CDR1 is MDHEN and CDR2 is SYDVKM. V was pared by 4 bases and J by 6 bases, with 13 bases between. The CDR3 has 13 amino acids. The CDR3 coding sequence is TGTGCCAGCAGTTCCGGGTCAATGGGCGAGCAGTACTTC. Its translation is CASSSGSMGEQYF.

This clone was seen a handful of times. J is TRBJ2-4 and V is TRBV19; unclear D gene. Trimming shortened V by 3 bases and J by 0 bases, and 12 bases separated the two germline ends. Germline CDR1 and CDR2: LNHDA and SQIVND (reference sequence). CDR3 length equals 16 residues. This chain's CDR3 is CASSIGPELAKNIQYF. CDR3 nucleotides: TGTGCCAGTAGTATCGGGCCAGAATTAGCCAAAAACATTCAGTACTTC.

The rearrangement joins TRBV19 to TRBJ2-7; D is uncertain. V lost 5 bases, J lost 6 bases, and 17 bases lay in between. Germline values: CDR1 LNHDA, CDR2 SQIVND (reference sequence). This CDR3 has 14 amino acids. CDR3 nucleotide sequence: TGTGCCAGTAGTCCCCTAGATCCAAGTGGCGAGCAGTACTTC. Translating gives CASSPLDPSGEQYF. The entire variable domain, with the rest obtained from reference TRBV19 and TRBJ2-7, is as follows: DGGITQSPKYLFRKEGQNVTLSCEQNLNHDAMYWYRQDPGQGLRLIYYSQIVNDFQKGDIAEGYSVSREKKESFPLTVTSAQKNPTAFYLCASSPLDPSGEQYFGPGTRLTVT.

The chain has TRBV5-5 and TRBJ1-4; 11 bases match TRBD1. CDR3 size: 16 residues. Losses at the gene ends were 4 bases for V and 8 bases for J; bases not matched to a gene: 10. Per the germline V gene, CDR1 is SGHKS and CDR2 is YYEKEE (reference sequence). CDR3 residues: CASSLKRTGGREKLFF. DNA of the CDR3: TGTGCCAGCAGCCTAAAACGGACAGGGGGCCGGGAAAAACTGTTTTTT.

The chain links TRBV5-4 to TRBJ1-1; TRBD1 matches at 7 bases. Per the germline V gene, CDR1 is SGHNT and CDR2 is YYREEE (reference sequence). The CDR3 loop spans 16 amino acids. With 0 bases clipped from V and 5 bases from J, the junction kept 10 bases outside the gene matches. The CDR3 region is CASSLDRGIFGTEAFF. For the CDR3, the DNA is TGTGCCAGCAGCTTGGACAGGGGAATATTTGGGACTGAAGCTTTCTTT.

This clone was seen only a few times. J is TRBJ1-2 and V is TRBV27, with D uncertain. This CDR3 spans 14 amino acids. Trimming left V 3 bases short and J 4 bases short, with 12 bases between. CDR1 is MNHEY and CDR2 is SMNVEV in the germline V gene (reference sequence). The CDR3 region has the DNA TGTGCCAGCAGTTTCTCTGACCCGCCCTATGGCTACACCTTC. Its translation: CASSFSDPPYGYTF.

The chain recombines TRBV15 with TRBJ2-5, with TRBD1 as a possible D gene (5 bases). CDR1 and CDR2 from the germline V gene are LNHNV and YYDKDF (reference sequence). V lost 2 bases, J lost 5 bases, and 15 bases lay in between. The CDR3 is 15 amino acids. The CDR3, as DNA: TGTGCCACCAGCAGATCAAGACAGAGCTCGGAGACCCAGTACTTC. Translating gives CATSRSRQSSETQYF.

The chain joins TRBV9 to TRBJ2-2; 12 nucleotides line up with TRBD2. Trimming cost V 2 bases and J 5 bases; bases outside gene matches: 4. The CDR3 runs 16 residues. The germline V gene has CDR1 SGDLS and CDR2 YYNGEE. CDR3 nucleotides: TGTGCCAGCAGCGTGGCTAGCGGGAGGGAAACCGGGGAGCTGTTTTTT. Translation: CASSVASGRETGELFF.

The V call is TRBV7-9, the J call TRBJ2-7; the match to TRBD2 covers 9 bases. Germline V gene data show CDR1 as SEHNR and CDR2 as FQNEAQ (reference sequence). The CDR3 contains 15 residues. After removal of 1 base from V and 5 bases from J, the junction contained 6 bases not matched to a gene. The CDR3 region has the DNA TGTGCCAGCAGCTTAGTGCCAGCGGGAGGCCACGAGCAGTACTTC. Amino acid sequence: CASSLVPAGGHEQYF.

The V gene is TRBV25-1, the J gene TRBJ1-3; 7 nucleotides line up with TRBD1. The V segment lost 7 bases and the J segment 2 bases; nucleotides outside the gene matches: 8. Germline V gene sequence: CDR1 MGHDK, CDR2 SYGVNS. CDR3 length: 15 residues. CDR3: CASTPRQGPGNTIYF. As DNA, the CDR3 is TGTGCCAGCACCCCCAGACAGGGCCCTGGAAACACCATATATTTT.

CDR3 coding DNA: TGCGCCAGCAGTTCCTCAGGGTACAGGGGGTACACTGAAGCTTTCTTT. The encoded protein is CASSSSGYRGYTEAFF. This chain connects TRBV5-1 to TRBJ1-1; TRBD1 matches 8 bases. In germline, CDR1 is SGHRS, CDR2 YFSETQ. The length of the CDR3 is 16 residues. The V and J ends lost 5 bases and 3 bases, in that order; junction bases with no gene match: 12.

The rearrangement uses TRBV9 and TRBJ2-7; maybe TRBD2 (6 bases). Deletions cut 0 bases from V and 1 base from J, with 11 bases between. CDR1 SGDLS and CDR2 YYNGEE come from the germline V gene. The CDR3 has 15 residues. CDR3 nucleotide sequence: TGTGCCAGCAGCGTAGGCGGGACGGGTTCCTACGAGCAGTACTTC. Translating gives CASSVGGTGSYEQYF.

This clone appeared a few times. J is TRBJ1-4 and V is TRBV4-3; a possible D gene is TRBD1 (6 bases). V lost 3 bases and J 0 bases, leaving 23 bases between the germline ends. The CDR3 has 20 residues. From germline, CDR1 is LGHNA and CDR2 YSLEER. Here the CDR3 DNA reads TGCGCCAGCAGCCACCGAAAGGGGTCAGGGGAACTTGCAACTAATGAAAAACTGTTTTTT. As protein: CASSHRKGSGELATNEKLFF.

The V and J genes are TRBV28 and TRBJ1-3, with 8 bases identical to TRBD1. CDR3 length: 16 amino acids. The germline CDR1 and CDR2 sequences are MDHEN and SYDVKM. J gave up 0 bases and V 6 bases, and 7 bases lay outside the gene matches. The CDR3 protein is CASSPPGQASGNTIYF. In DNA, the CDR3 is TGTGCCAGCAGCCCCCCGGGACAGGCCTCTGGAAACACCATATATTTT. The full variable domain, completed using reference TRBV28 and TRBJ1-3, is DVKVTQSSRYLVKRTGEKVFLECVQDMDHENMFWYRQDPGLGLRLIYFSYDVKMKEKGDIPEGYSVSREKKERFSLILESASTNQTSMYLCASSPPGQASGNTIYFGEGSWLTVV.

The chain combines TRBV7-2 with TRBJ2-5, with a weak D call TRBD1 (5 bases). Germline-derived CDR1 and CDR2 are SGHTA and FQGNSA. The CDR3 totals 16 residues. The V end was cut by 5 bases, the J end by 2 bases, with 18 bases between. CDR3 sequence: CASSKLPRGSQETQYF. The CDR3 DNA is TGTGCCAGCAGCAAACTTCCTAGGGGATCTCAAGAGACCCAGTACTTC. The full variable domain, completed using reference TRBV7-2 and TRBJ2-5, is GAGVSQSPSNKVTEKGKDVELRCDPISGHTALYWYRQSLGQGLEFLIYFQGNSAPDKSGLPSDRFSAERTGGSVSTLTIQRTQQEDSAVYLCASSKLPRGSQETQYFGPGTRLLVL.

The chain carries TRBV28 and TRBJ2-1; D not certain. This CDR3 has 14 amino acids. Deletions cut 2 bases from V and 8 bases from J, with 13 bases between. Germline V lookup: CDR1 MDHEN, CDR2 SYDVKM. The CDR3 DNA sequence: TGTGCCAGCAGTTTAAGCCCTAGATCCCATGAGCAGTTCTTC. This encodes CASSLSPRSHEQFF.

The chain joins TRBV7-9 to TRBJ1-5; tentative D call: TRBD1 (5 bases). Trimming took 0 bases from V and 1 from J, leaving 13 bases between them. This CDR3 has 17 residues. Germline V gives CDR1 SEHNR, CDR2 FQNEAQ (reference sequence). In DNA, the CDR3 is TGTGCCAGCAGCTTAGCGGCAGGGCCCATGAGCAATCAGCCCCAGCATTTT. Translated, it gives CASSLAAGPMSNQPQHF.